This T cell receptor (beta chain) stems from a study of T cells after posttransplantation cyclophosphamide. Sequenced by immunoSEQ multiplex PCR; TCRdb stores in-frame clones only, minus some. The profile shows about 1,900 clones, around 94% of them singletons. This CDR3 region has 15 residues. Deletions cut 2 bases from V and 0 bases from J, with 8 bases between. The receptor's source is a woman aged 45-60 years in good health and a related stem cell transplant donor. The source material was CD4+ T cells sorted from bone marrow. The chain combines TRBV23-1 with TRBJ1-3, with a possible D match to TRBD1 (5 bases). TRBV23-1 is designated an ORF whose function remains uncertain. CDR3 in DNA: TGCGCCAGCAGTCAAACAGGCGTCTCTGGAAACACCATATATTTT. Amino acid sequence: CASSQTGVSGNTIYF.